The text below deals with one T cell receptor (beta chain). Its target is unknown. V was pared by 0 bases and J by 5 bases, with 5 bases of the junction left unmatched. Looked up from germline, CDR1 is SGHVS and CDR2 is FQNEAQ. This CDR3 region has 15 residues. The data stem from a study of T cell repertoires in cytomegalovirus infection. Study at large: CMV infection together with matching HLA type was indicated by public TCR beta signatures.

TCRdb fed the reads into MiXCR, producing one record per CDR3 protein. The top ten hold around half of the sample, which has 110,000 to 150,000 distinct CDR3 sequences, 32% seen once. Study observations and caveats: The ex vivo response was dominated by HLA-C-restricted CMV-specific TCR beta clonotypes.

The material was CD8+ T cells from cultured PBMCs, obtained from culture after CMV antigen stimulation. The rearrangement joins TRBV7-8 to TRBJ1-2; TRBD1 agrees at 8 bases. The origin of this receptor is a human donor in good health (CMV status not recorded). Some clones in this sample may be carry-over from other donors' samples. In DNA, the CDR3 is TGTGCCAGCAGCTTAGCCCTGGACAGGGAATATGGCTACACCTTC. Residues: CASSLALDREYGYTF.